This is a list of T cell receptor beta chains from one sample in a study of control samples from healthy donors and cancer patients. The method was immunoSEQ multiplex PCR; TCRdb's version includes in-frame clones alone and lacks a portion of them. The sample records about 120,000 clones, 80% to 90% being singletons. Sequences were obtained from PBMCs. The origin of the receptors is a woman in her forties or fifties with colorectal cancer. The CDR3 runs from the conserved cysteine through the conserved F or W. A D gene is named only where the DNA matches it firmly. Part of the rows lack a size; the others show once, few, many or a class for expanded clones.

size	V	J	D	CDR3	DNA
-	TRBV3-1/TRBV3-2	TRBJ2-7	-	CASSQGVNSYEQYF	TGTGCCAGCAGCCAAGGAGTAAACTCCTACGAGCAGTACTTC
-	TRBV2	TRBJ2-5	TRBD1	CASLDRGQETQYF	TGTGCCAGCTTGGACAGGGGGCAAGAGACCCAGTACTTC
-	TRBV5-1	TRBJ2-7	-	CASSRGGQTYEQYF	TGCGCCAGCAGCCGAGGTGGGCAGACCTACGAGCAGTACTTC
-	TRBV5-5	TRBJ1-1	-	CASSLEPGRNTEAFF	TGTGCCAGCAGCTTGGAACCAGGCCGGAATACTGAAGCTTTCTTT
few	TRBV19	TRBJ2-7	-	CASSLQGGHEQYF	TGTGCCAGTAGTTTACAGGGAGGACACGAGCAGTACTTC
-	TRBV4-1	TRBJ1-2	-	CASSQGAWYGYTF	TGCGCCAGCAGCCAAGGGGCTTGGTATGGCTACACCTTC
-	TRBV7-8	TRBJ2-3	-	CASSFLAKGDTQYF	TGTGCCAGCAGCTTTCTAGCTAAGGGTGATACGCAGTATTTT
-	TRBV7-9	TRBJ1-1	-	CASSRGEPGPNTEAFF	TGTGCCAGCAGCCGCGGAGAGCCGGGGCCGAACACTGAAGCTTTCTTT
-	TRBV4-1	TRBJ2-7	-	CASSLSPQTRTYEQYF	TGCGCCAGCAGCCTATCGCCTCAAACACGGACCTACGAGCAGTACTTC
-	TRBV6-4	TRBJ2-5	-	CASSALGVSGETQYF	TGTGCCAGCAGCGCGTTAGGGGTCTCGGGAGAGACCCAGTACTTC
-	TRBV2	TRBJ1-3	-	CASSESARNTIYF	TGTGCCAGCAGTGAATCGGCCCGGAACACCATATATTTT
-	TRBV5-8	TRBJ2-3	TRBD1	CASSLRQGTDTQYF	TGTGCCAGCAGCTTGAGACAGGGTACAGATACGCAGTATTTT
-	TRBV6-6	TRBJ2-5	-	CASSPGSLAQYF	TGTGCCAGCAGTCCCGGCAGTTTGGCCCAGTACTTC
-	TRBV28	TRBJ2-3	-	CASSSTGDTQYF	TGTGCCAGCAGCAGCACAGGAGATACGCAGTATTTT
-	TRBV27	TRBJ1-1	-	CASSYNPWGLGTEAFF	TGTGCCAGCAGCTACAACCCCTGGGGCCTAGGGACTGAAGCTTTCTTT
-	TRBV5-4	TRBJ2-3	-	CASSFRGEHTQYF	TGTGCCAGCAGCTTCAGGGGGGAGCATACGCAGTATTTT
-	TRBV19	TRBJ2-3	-	CASSNVGTDTQYF	TGTGCCAGTAGTAACGTCGGCACAGATACGCAGTATTTT
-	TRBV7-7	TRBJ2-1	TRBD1	CASSLGTGLDEQFF	TGTGCCAGCAGCTTAGGGACAGGGCTGGATGAGCAGTTCTTC
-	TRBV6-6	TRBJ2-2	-	CASSYNRAGELFF	TGTGCCAGCAGTTACAATCGTGCCGGGGAGCTGTTTTTT
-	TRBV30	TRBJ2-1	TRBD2	CAWSVTGGGAVNEQFF	TGTGCCTGGAGTGTAACCGGCGGGGGGGCCGTAAATGAGCAGTTCTTC
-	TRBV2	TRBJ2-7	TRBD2	CASSLGLAGEIVNEQYF	TGTGCCAGCAGCCTCGGGCTAGCGGGAGAAATCGTAAACGAGCAGTACTTC
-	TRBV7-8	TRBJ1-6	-	CASSLLHSAYFGSPLHF	TGTGCCAGCAGCCTACTCCACAGCGCCTACTTTGGTTCACCCCTCCACTTT
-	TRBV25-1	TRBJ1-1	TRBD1	CASSEEKGQGLGEAFF	TGTGCCAGCAGTGAAGAAAAGGGACAGGGACTGGGTGAAGCTTTCTTT
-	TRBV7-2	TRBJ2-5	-	CASSFPSIVETQYF	TGTGCCAGCAGCTTCCCCTCGATAGTGGAGACCCAGTACTTC
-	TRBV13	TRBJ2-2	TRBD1	CASSLGTGRGTGELFF	TGTGCCAGCAGCCTAGGGACAGGCCGAGGAACCGGGGAGCTGTTTTTT
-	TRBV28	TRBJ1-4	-	CASRDGEKLFF	TGTGCCAGCAGGGACGGGGAAAAACTGTTTTTT
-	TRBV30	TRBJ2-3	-	CALRAGSSTDTQYF	TGTGCCCTAAGAGCAGGATCAAGCACAGATACGCAGTATTTT